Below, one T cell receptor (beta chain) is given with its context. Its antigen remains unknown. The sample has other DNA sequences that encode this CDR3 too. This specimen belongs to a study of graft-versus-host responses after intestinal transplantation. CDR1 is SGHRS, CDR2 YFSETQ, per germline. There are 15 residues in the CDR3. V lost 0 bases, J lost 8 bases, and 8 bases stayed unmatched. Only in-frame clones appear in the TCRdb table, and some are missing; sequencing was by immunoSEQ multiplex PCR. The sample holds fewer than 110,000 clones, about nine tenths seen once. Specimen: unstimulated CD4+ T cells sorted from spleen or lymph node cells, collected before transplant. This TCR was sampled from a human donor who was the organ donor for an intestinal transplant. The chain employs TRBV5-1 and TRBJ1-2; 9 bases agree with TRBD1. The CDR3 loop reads CASSLELQGAGGYTF. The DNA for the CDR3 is TGCGCCAGCAGCTTGGAACTACAGGGGGCGGGGGGCTACACCTTC.